This T cell receptor beta chain was retrieved from a study of T cell repertoires in cytomegalovirus infection. This clonotype appeared a few times. TCRdb fed the reads into MiXCR, producing one record per CDR3 protein. The table has around 450,000 distinct CDR3 sequences, approximately 32% seen once. Germline V gives CDR1 MGHDK, CDR2 SYGVNS. The V end was cut by 7 bases, the J end by 3 bases, with 12 bases between. CDR3 length: 14 residues. The chain has TRBV25-1 and TRBJ2-2; D might be TRBD2 (7 bases). This receptor was obtained from a human donor in good health (CMV status not recorded). Some clones in this sample may be carry-over from other donors' samples. Source material: PBMCs. CDR3 protein: CASTQGGYTGELFF. The CDR3 coding sequence is TGTGCCAGCACACAGGGAGGGTACACCGGGGAGCTGTTTTTT.